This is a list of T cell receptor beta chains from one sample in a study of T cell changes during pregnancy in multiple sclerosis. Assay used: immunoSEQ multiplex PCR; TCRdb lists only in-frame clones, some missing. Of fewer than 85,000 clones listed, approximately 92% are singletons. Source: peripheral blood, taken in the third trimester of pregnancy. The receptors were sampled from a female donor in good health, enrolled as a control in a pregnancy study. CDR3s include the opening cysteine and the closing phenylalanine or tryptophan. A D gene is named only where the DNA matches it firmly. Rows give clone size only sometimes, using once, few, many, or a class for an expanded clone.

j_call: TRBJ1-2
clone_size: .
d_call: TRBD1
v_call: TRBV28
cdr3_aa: CASWSTGIGYTF
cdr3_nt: TGTGCCAGCTGGTCGACAGGGATTGGCTACACCTTC

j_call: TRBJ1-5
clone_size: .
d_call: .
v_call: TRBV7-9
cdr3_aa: CASSWASGNQPQHF
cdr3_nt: TGTGCCAGCAGCTGGGCTTCTGGCAATCAGCCCCAGCATTTT

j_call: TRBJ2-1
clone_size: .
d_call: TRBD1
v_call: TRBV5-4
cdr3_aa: CASRYAGQGRRGQFF
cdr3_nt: TGTGCCAGCAGGTACGCGGGACAGGGTAGAAGAGGGCAGTTCTTC

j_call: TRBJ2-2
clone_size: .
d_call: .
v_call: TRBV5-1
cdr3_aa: CASSVGRTANTGELFF
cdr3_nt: TGCGCCAGCAGCGTTGGGCGGACAGCGAACACCGGGGAGCTGTTTTTT

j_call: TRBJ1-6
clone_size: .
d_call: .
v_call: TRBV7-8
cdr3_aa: CASSSEVSYNSPLHF
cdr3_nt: TGTGCCAGCAGCTCGGAGGTCTCCTATAATTCACCCCTCCACTTT

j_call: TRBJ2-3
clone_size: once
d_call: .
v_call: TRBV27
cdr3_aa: CASSVSTDTQYF
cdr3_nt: TGTGCCAGCAGCGTCAGCACAGATACGCAGTATTTT

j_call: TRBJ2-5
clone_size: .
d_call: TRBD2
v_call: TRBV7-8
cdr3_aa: CASSSRLAGVALETQYF
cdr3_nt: TGTGCCAGCAGCTCGAGACTAGCGGGGGTGGCCCTAGAGACCCAGTACTTC

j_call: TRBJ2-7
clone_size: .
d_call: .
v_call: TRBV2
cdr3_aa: CASSVRTAYEQYF
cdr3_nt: TGTGCCAGCAGTGTGCGAACCGCCTACGAGCAGTACTTC

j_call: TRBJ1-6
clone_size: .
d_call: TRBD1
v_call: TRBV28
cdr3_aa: CASSPSDRGWSPLHF
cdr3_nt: TGTGCCAGCAGTCCATCGGACAGGGGATGGTCACCCCTCCACTTT

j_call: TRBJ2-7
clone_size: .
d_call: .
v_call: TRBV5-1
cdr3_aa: CASSPEGLPYEQYF
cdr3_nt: TGCGCCAGCAGCCCAGAGGGACTTCCCTACGAGCAGTACTTC

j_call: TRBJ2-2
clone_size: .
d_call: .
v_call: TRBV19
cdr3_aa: CASSDRQVSFGELFF
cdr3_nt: TGTGCCAGTAGTGATCGACAGGTTAGCTTCGGGGAGCTGTTTTTT

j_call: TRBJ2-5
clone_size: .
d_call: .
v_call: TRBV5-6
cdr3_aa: CASSLGASQETQYF
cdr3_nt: TGTGCCAGCAGCTTAGGGGCCAGCCAAGAGACCCAGTACTTC

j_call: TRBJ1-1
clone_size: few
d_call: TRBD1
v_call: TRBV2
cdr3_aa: CASRTGAQAYTEAFF
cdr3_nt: TGTGCCAGCAGGACAGGGGCCCAAGCTTACACTGAAGCTTTCTTT

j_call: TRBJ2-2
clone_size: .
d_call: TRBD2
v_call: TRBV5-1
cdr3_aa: CASSLGLAATNTGELFF
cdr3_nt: TGCGCCAGCAGCTTGGGACTAGCGGCTACGAACACCGGGGAGCTGTTTTTT

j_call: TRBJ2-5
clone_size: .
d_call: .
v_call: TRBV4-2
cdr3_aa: CASSQDSPYQTQYF
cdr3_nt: TGTGCCAGCAGCCAAGATTCCCCCTACCAGACCCAGTACTTC

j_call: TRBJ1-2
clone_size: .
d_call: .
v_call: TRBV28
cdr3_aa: CASSYRNYGYTF
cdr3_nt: TGTGCCAGCAGTTACAGAAACTATGGCTACACCTTC

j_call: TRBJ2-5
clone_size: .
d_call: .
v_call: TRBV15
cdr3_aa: CATSRASTHQETQYF
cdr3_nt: TGTGCCACCAGCAGAGCTTCGACACATCAAGAGACCCAGTACTTC

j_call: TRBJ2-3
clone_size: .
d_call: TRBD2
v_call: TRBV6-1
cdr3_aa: CASRDGTRSDTQYF
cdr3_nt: TGTGCCAGCAGAGACGGGACTAGATCAGATACGCAGTATTTT

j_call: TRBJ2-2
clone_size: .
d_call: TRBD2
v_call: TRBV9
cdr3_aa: CASSVDGRAGTGELFF
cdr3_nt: TGTGCCAGCAGCGTAGACGGGAGGGCCGGGACCGGGGAGCTGTTTTTT

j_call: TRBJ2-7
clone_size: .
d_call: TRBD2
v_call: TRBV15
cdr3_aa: CATSREAGVAEGEQYF
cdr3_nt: TGTGCCACCAGCAGAGAAGCGGGAGTCGCGGAAGGGGAGCAGTACTTC

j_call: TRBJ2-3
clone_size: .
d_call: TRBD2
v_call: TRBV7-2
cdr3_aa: CASSLWASGSDTDTQYF
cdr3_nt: TGTGCCAGCAGCTTATGGGCGAGCGGGAGTGACACAGATACGCAGTATTTT

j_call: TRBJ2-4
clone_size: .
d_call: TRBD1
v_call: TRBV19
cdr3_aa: CASSISGQGGGIQYF
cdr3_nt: TGTGCCAGTAGTATTTCGGGACAGGGAGGGGGCATTCAGTACTTC

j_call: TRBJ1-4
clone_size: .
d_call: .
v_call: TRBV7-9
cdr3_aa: CASSSGVTPAGEKLFF
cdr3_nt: TGTGCCAGCAGCTCTGGTGTGACACCCGCGGGTGAAAAACTGTTTTTT

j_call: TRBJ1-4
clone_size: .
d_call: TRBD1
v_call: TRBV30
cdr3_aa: CACRDRRNEKLFF
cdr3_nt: TGTGCCTGCCGGGACAGACGTAATGAAAAACTGTTTTTT

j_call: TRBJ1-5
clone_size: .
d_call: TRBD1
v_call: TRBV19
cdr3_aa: CASSIGTGGFQPQHF
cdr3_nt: TGTGCCAGTAGTATAGGGACAGGGGGTTTTCAGCCCCAGCATTTT

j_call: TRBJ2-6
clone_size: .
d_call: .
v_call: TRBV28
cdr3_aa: CASSVLSGRTGANVLTF
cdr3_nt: TGTGCCAGCAGTGTCCTTAGCGGAAGGACTGGGGCCAACGTCCTGACTTTC

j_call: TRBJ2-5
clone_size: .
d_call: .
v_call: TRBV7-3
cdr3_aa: CASSLSGTQETQYF
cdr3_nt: TGTGCCAGCAGCTTATCAGGAACCCAAGAGACCCAGTACTTC

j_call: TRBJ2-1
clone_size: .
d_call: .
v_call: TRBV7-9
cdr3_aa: CASSPGAEIDYNEQFF
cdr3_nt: TGTGCCAGCAGCCCAGGCGCCGAAATCGATTACAATGAGCAGTTCTTC

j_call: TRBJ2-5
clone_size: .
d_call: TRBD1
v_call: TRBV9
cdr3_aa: CASGGTGGGYQETQYF
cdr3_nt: TGTGCCAGCGGCGGGACAGGGGGCGGGTACCAAGAGACCCAGTACTTC

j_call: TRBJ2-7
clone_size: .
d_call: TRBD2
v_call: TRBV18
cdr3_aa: CASSPGGTSGSYEQYF
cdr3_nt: TGTGCCAGCTCACCAGGTGGGACTAGCGGTTCCTACGAGCAGTACTTC

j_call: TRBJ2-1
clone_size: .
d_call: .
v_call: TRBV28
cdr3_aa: CASSFLEFGNEQFF
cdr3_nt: TGTGCCAGCAGTTTCCTAGAGTTTGGGAATGAGCAGTTCTTC

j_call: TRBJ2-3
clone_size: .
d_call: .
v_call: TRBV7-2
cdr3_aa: CVSSLMSALGDTQYF
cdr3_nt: TGTGTCAGCAGCTTAATGAGCGCCCTCGGAGATACGCAGTATTTT